This TCR beta chain derives from a study of neurological immune-mediated disorders. In this sample, this clonotype turned up a few times. Germline V lookup: CDR1 MNHEY, CDR2 SVGAGI. The CDR3 spans 14 residues. J gave up 2 bases and V 0 bases, and 1 base lay outside the gene matches. TCRdb reprocessed the 5' RACE reads with MiXCR, giving one entry per CDR3 protein. This sample has 85,000 to 100,000 distinct CDR3 sequences, with around 3.3% found just once. The sequenced material came from PBMCs. This clonotype was obtained from a woman between 18 and 30 years old with multiple sclerosis. This chain connects TRBV6-5 to TRBJ2-7, with 7 bases lining up with TRBD1. CDR3 protein: CASSYSTGAYEQYF. CDR3 in DNA: TGTGCCAGCAGTTACTCCACAGGGGCCTACGAGCAGTACTTC.